This T cell receptor beta chain was sequenced in a study of OX40 agonist ivuxolimab in advanced cancers. About the study as a whole: Ivuxolimab was an agonistic, fully human IgG2 monoclonal antibody directed against OX40 (CD134), a costimulatory receptor. In the dose-escalation cohort, about four fifths of patients were male, and the mean age was 60 years with a range of roughly 20 to 80. Patients were allowed to have had prior anti-PD-1, anti-PD-L1 or anti-CTLA-4 therapy, and approximately 43% of the dose-escalation patients had previously received checkpoint inhibitors. Of the approximately 50 patients in dose escalation, some 19 had hepatocellular carcinoma, about 15 had melanoma, 9 had renal cell carcinoma and 9 had head and neck cancer. Partial responses were achieved by three dose-escalation patients, of whom one had hepatocellular carcinoma and two had cutaneous melanoma. The paper describes the monotherapy dose-escalation part (N = 52 patients) of the phase I trial of ivuxolimab. Intravenous ivuxolimab was administered to patients every 2 weeks at six dose levels: 0.01, 0.1, 0.3, 1.5, 3 and 10 mg/kg. Peripheral TCRbeta sequencing was intended to test whether TCR sequence diversity was altered and clonal T-cell expansion was caused by ivuxolimab. What the work shows at the level of the full study, not this receptor alone: In partial responders in the 0.1-3.0 mg/kg groups, normalized peripheral clonal expansion was found to be among the lowest, especially among CD8+ T cells. At doses of 0.1 to 3.0 mg/kg, clonal expansion of both CD4+ and CD8+ T cells in blood was seen between baseline and week 6. Low levels of normalized T-cell clonal expansion were also seen in some patients who did not respond. The antigen specificity of the peripheral T cells that underwent clonal expansion was not determined. After ivuxolimab, CD8+ T cells had more expanded clones than CD4+ T cells on average.

Regarding this clone: There is no known antigen for this receptor. Per-base quality was not reported, and no clone a single base away is much larger than it.

Genomic DNA was extracted from sorted cells for sequencing of the TCRbeta CDR3 region. The immunoSEQ Assay was used for sequencing of TCRbeta CDR3 regions. Here the immuneACCESS table is served through TCRdb, limited to in-frame sequences with V and J called. Missing clones are a known gap in these copies; in checked studies unresolved V genes cover under half, and the rest lacks a known reason. Here the sample has 80,000 or so clones; approximately 95% occur a single time. 0.32% of the sample belongs to the ten largest clones. The trial excluded patients who had a history of autoimmune disease or who were on systemic immunosuppression. Peripheral blood for TCR sequencing was drawn from every dose cohort at baseline, at cycle 4 day 1 and at cycle 7 day 1. Samples came from an open-label, multicenter, first-in-human phase I dose-escalation trial of ivuxolimab. The trial enrolled adults with locally advanced or metastatic head and neck squamous cell, hepatocellular, melanoma or renal cell carcinoma. Before TCR sequencing, CD4+ and CD8+ T cells were separately sorted from peripheral blood.

Sequenced here: CD4+ or CD8+ T cells sorted from blood, sampled in a trial of the OX40 agonist ivuxolimab. This TCR was recovered from an adult with an advanced solid tumor such as melanoma, head and neck, liver or kidney cancer.

CDR3 loop: CASSFNTEAFF. The DNA sequence follows: TGTGCCAGTAGTTTCAACACTGAAGCTTTCTTT. The rearranged chain carries TRBV19 and TRBJ1-1, with an unclear D gene assignment. Counted from cysteine to phenylalanine, this CDR3 has 11 amino acids. Of the read, only the CDR3 DNA is kept; its 33 bases are in frame from base 1. V drops 5 bases and J drops 2 bases, leaving 3 bases in between. According to the germline V gene (reference sequence), CDR1 reads LNHDA and CDR2 reads SQIVND.